A single sample is the source of the 23 T cell receptor beta chains below, sequenced in a study of blood T cell repertoires in COVID-19. The table came from immunoSEQ multiplex PCR; TCRdb's copy has only in-frame clones and leaves some out. The data contain under 200,000 clones, around 84% of them singletons. Specimen: peripheral blood. The source is a woman aged 45-65 years with COVID-19, enrolled during active disease.

Concerning this clone itself: The same CDR3 arises from other DNA sequences in this sample as well. The rearrangement uses TRBV3-1 (or the pseudogene TRBV3-2) and TRBJ1-5; tentatively, D is TRBD1 (6 bases). Per the germline V gene, CDR1 is LGHDT and CDR2 is YNNKEL (reference sequence). The CDR3 sequence is 14 residues long. V shed 0 bases and J shed 7 bases, with 10 bases lying between them. CDR3: CASSQDTGSQPQHF. CDR3 in DNA: TGTGCCAGCAGCCAAGACACAGGGTCCCAGCCCCAGCATTTT.

The V and J genes are TRBV27 and TRBJ1-2; possible D gene TRBD1, 5 bases. The CDR3 has 13 residues. Germline CDR1 and CDR2: MNHEY and SMNVEV (reference sequence). V lost 6 bases to trimming and J lost 7 bases, with 15 bases between them. This CDR3 is CASSDGRVSGYTF. In DNA, the CDR3 is TGTGCCAGCAGCGATGGCAGGGTATCTGGCTACACCTTC.

The chain couples TRBV5-1 to TRBJ2-2; tentatively, D is TRBD1 (5 bases). The V end was cut by 2 bases, the J end by 3 bases, with 14 bases between. The CDR3 has 16 residues. The germline CDR1 and CDR2 sequences are SGHRS and YFSETQ. The CDR3 coding sequence is TGCGCCAGCAGCTTACTTCTAGACAGAGACACCGGGGAGCTGTTTTTT. Protein sequence: CASSLLLDRDTGELFF.

Only a few counts were recorded for this clone. The V gene is TRBV5-4, the J gene TRBJ2-2; D may be TRBD2 (7 bases). Germline CDR1 is SGHNT and CDR2 is YYREEE (reference sequence). The CDR3 covers 16 residues. Trimming removed 4 bases at V and 5 bases at J, with 18 bases between. The CDR3 DNA is TGTGCCAGCAGCGCCCAGGGGCTAGCGGTAACCGGGGAGCTGTTTTTT. This sequence encodes CASSAQGLAVTGELFF.

This chain uses TRBV19 with TRBJ2-3; D remains ambiguous. This CDR3 is 13 amino acids long. V gave up 3 bases and J gave up 2 bases, with 6 bases separating them. Germline CDR1 LNHDA, CDR2 SQIVND (reference sequence). CDR3 bases: TGTGCCAGTAGTATGGCCGACACAGATACGCAGTATTTT. Protein: CASSMADTDTQYF.

This clone showed up just once. V and J are TRBV14 and TRBJ2-5; 9 positions agree with TRBD1. The CDR3 sequence is 14 residues long. Germline trimming cut 4 bases from V and 4 bases from J; bases unmatched to any gene: 4. The V gene's germline CDR1 is SGHDN and CDR2 FVKESK. The CDR3 loop reads CASSLRTGAETQYF. The CDR3 DNA reads as TGTGCCAGCAGCCTACGGACAGGGGCAGAGACCCAGTACTTC.

In the case of this clone: A read error may produce the germline difference seen at one junction end. This chain connects TRBV11-3 to TRBJ2-5, with 7 bases lining up with TRBD1. The CDR3 totals 15 residues. Germline V gene data show CDR1 as SGHNT and CDR2 as YENEEA. CDR3 loop: CASNLGGGPAETQYF. Here the CDR3 DNA reads TGTGCCAGCAACTTAGGGGGCGGCCCGGCGGAGACCCAGTACTTC. Together with reference TRBV11-3 and TRBJ2-5, the CDR3 gives the full variable domain: EAGVVQSPRYKIIEKKQPVAFWCNPISGHNTLYWYLQNLGQGPELLIRYENEEAVDDSQLPKDRFSAERLKGVDSTLKIQPAELGDSAVYLCASNLGGGPAETQYFGPGTRLLVL.

This clone was seen more than once but under ten times. The chain recombines TRBV7-2 with TRBJ1-5; 9 bases map to TRBD1. The V gene's germline CDR1 is SGHTA and CDR2 FQGNSA. The CDR3 is 15 amino acids. With V trimmed by 1 base and J by 6 bases, 4 bases remained unmatched. The CDR3 sequence is CASSLGGQGRQPQHF. CDR3 DNA: TGTGCCAGCAGCTTAGGGGGACAGGGACGTCAGCCCCAGCATTTT.

The chain combines TRBV12-5 with TRBJ1-4, with TRBD1 identical over 7 bases. Germline V gene lookup returns CDR1 LGHNT and CDR2 FRNRAP. CDR3 length equals 17 residues. The junction had 6 bases not matched to a gene; V was cut back by 2 bases and J by 0 bases. CDR3 region: CASGLYSGTATNEKLFF. The CDR3, as DNA: TGTGCTAGTGGTTTGTACTCTGGGACAGCAACTAATGAAAAACTGTTTTTT.

V gene TRBV14 combines with J gene TRBJ1-5; possible D gene TRBD1, 6 bases. There are 15 residues in the CDR3. Germline CDR1 and CDR2: SGHDN and FVKESK. V lost 5 bases to trimming and J lost 2 bases, with 13 bases between them. CDR3 sequence (DNA): TGTGCCAGCAGCGGGGGGGGCTCTGGCAATCAGCCCCAGCATTTT. This sequence encodes CASSGGGSGNQPQHF.

The V and J genes are TRBV21-1 and TRBJ1-5; TRBD1, the table's D call, was not compared with the DNA. TRBV21-1 is given as a pseudogene. This CDR3 spans 16 amino acids. The CDR3 nucleotides read TGTGCCGGGGACTGGACAGGCCCCTATGGCAATCAGCCCCAGCATTTT. Translating gives CAGDWTGPYGNQPQHF.

The rearrangement joins TRBV27 to TRBJ2-1, with 9 bases aligning to TRBD1. There are 17 residues in the CDR3. Germline values: CDR1 MNHEY, CDR2 SMNVEV (reference sequence). V shed 2 bases and J 1 base; nucleotides not matched to a gene: 6. CDR3 in amino acids: CASSLKGTGRSYNEQFF. The DNA for the CDR3 is TGTGCCAGCAGTTTAAAAGGGACAGGGAGATCCTACAATGAGCAGTTCTTC.

This chain links TRBV29-1 with TRBJ1-1; no firm D call. Per germline, CDR1 SQVTM and CDR2 ANQGSEA. This CDR3 is 13 amino acids long. V was shortened by 6 bases and J by 2 bases, with 13 bases between the two germline ends. The CDR3 loop is CSVTRQFNTEAFF. DNA of the CDR3: TGCAGCGTGACACGACAATTTAACACTGAAGCTTTCTTT.

The rearrangement joins TRBV10-3 to TRBJ1-2; D is ambiguous. Trimming shortened V by 3 bases and J by 4 bases, and 6 bases separated the two germline ends. Germline lookup yields CDR1 ENHRY and CDR2 SYGVKD. CDR3 length equals 12 residues. The CDR3 DNA sequence: TGTGCCATCAGTGACCAGCGCTATGGCTACACCTTC. Translation: CAISDQRYGYTF.

CDR3 bases: TGCGCCAGCAGCGACGAGGGCGTGGGGGGGACCCAGTACTTC. It specifies CASSDEGVGGTQYF. The chain has TRBV5-1 and TRBJ2-5; D perhaps matches TRBD2 (6 bases). Looked up from germline, CDR1 is SGHRS and CDR2 is YFSETQ. The CDR3 runs to 14 residues. V lost 4 bases, J lost 7 bases, and 17 bases lay in between.

In DNA form, the CDR3 reads TGTGCCAGCAGTTGGGACAGCGAAAATTCACCCCTCCACTTT. Its translation is CASSWDSENSPLHF. V gene TRBV6-5 combines with J gene TRBJ1-6; 7 bases fit TRBD1. Trimming took 4 bases from V and 7 from J; bases not matched to a gene: 4. The CDR3 runs 14 residues. The germline V gene encodes CDR1 MNHEY and CDR2 SVGAGI.

The rearrangement uses TRBV14 and TRBJ2-2, with 10 bases aligning to TRBD2. There are 16 residues in the CDR3. The V gene's germline CDR1 is SGHDN and CDR2 FVKESK. V was pared by 1 base and J by 5 bases, with 4 bases of the junction left unmatched. The CDR3 coding sequence is TGTGCCAGCAGCCAAGCTAGCGGGGGCCTTACCGGGGAGCTGTTTTTT. Translating it yields CASSQASGGLTGELFF.

This CDR3 reads CASSLPGLGNQPQHF. The CDR3, as DNA: TGTGCCAGCAGCTTACCTGGACTCGGCAATCAGCCCCAGCATTTT. The chain links TRBV7-9 to TRBJ1-5; D ambiguous. Trimming pared 2 bases from V and 2 bases from J, leaving 10 bases between. The CDR3 length is 15 residues. In germline, CDR1 is SEHNR, CDR2 FQNEAQ (reference sequence).

V gene TRBV5-1 combines with J gene TRBJ1-2; possible D gene TRBD1, 5 bases. Trimming shortened V by 4 bases and J by 4 bases, and 14 bases separated the two germline ends. From germline, CDR1 is SGHRS and CDR2 YFSETQ. The CDR3 has 14 residues. The CDR3 sequence: CASSPGGEGYGYTF. DNA of the CDR3: TGCGCCAGCAGCCCCGGAGGGGAGGGCTATGGCTACACCTTC.

The chain carries TRBV5-4 and TRBJ2-7; TRBD2 aligns across 9 bases. Germline assignment: CDR1 SGHNT and CDR2 YYREEE (reference sequence). V trimming: 0 bases; J trimming: 1 base; junction bases outside the gene matches: 8. CDR3 length equals 17 residues. DNA of the CDR3: TGTGCCAGCAGCTTGGCGGGGCTAGCGGGGCTATCCTACGAGCAGTACTTC. Protein: CASSLAGLAGLSYEQYF.

The V and J genes are TRBV3-1 (or the pseudogene TRBV3-2) and TRBJ2-5; 7 bases align to TRBD2. The germline gives CDR1 LGHDT, CDR2 YNNKEL (reference sequence). V was clipped by 1 base and J by 2 bases; unmatched bases: 7. CDR3 length: 16 amino acids. The CDR3 sequence: CASSQVGGVGQETQYF. The CDR3, as DNA: TGTGCCAGCAGCCAAGTGGGAGGGGTAGGACAAGAGACCCAGTACTTC.

The rearrangement joins TRBV28 to TRBJ2-3, with 8 bases that match TRBD1. Germline CDR1 reads MDHEN; CDR2 reads SYDVKM. This CDR3 has 15 amino acids. Trimming cost V 4 bases and J 2 bases; bases outside gene matches: 5. CDR3 coding DNA: TGTGCCAGCAGTTCGCAGGGGGCTTTCACAGATACGCAGTATTTT. Its translation: CASSSQGAFTDTQYF.

The chain has TRBV3-1 (or the pseudogene TRBV3-2) and TRBJ1-1; possibly TRBD1 for D (6 bases). Germline V lookup: CDR1 LGHDT, CDR2 YNNKEL (reference sequence). CDR3 length: 14 residues. V lost 2 bases to trimming and J lost 1 base, with 8 bases between them. The CDR3 DNA follows: TGTGCCAGCAGCCAAAGGGGGGGGAACACTGAAGCTTTCTTT. Its translation is CASSQRGGNTEAFF.